The 6 T cell receptor beta chains below were found in one sample sequenced in a study of naive and memory T cell subsets. Two oligonucleotides, mixed equimolar, formed the beta constant-region primer covering TRBC1 and TRBC2. Nested alpha and beta constant-region primers with the SP2 primer drove four PCR rounds on ligated cDNA. TCRdb itself ran the UMI-ligation and nested PCR reads through MiXCR, one entry per CDR3 protein. The sample lists about 150,000 distinct CDR3 sequences, over 20% seen once, with about 0.11% in the top ten. Study findings and constraints: Naive repertoires, especially CD8, held a few larger clonotypes, possibly memory cells re-expressing CD45RA.

These TCRs' antigens remain unknown. Sequenced input: naive CD4+ T cells from blood. These TCRs come from a human donor in good health.

This clonotype has a handful of counts. V and J are TRBV19 and TRBJ1-1; D gene unclear. The CDR3 contains 11 residues. The germline V gene encodes CDR1 LNHDA and CDR2 SQIVND (reference sequence). V was cut by 3 bases and J by 1 base, with 0 bases left in between. For the CDR3, the DNA is TGTGCCAGTAGTATGAACACTGAAGCTTTCTTT. Its translation: CASSMNTEAFF.

This clonotype was observed at least ten times. The CDR3 spells CASSYHRTSGNNEQFF. CDR3 nucleotides: TGCGCCAGCAGCTACCATCGGACTAGCGGGAACAATGAGCAGTTCTTC. The genes are TRBV5-1 and TRBJ2-1; the match to TRBD2 covers 12 bases. The CDR3 is 16 amino acids. The trim removed 3 bases at V and 5 bases at J, leaving 6 bases unmatched. Germline CDR1 SGHRS, CDR2 YFSETQ.

This clonotype was observed a few times. The genes are TRBV20-1 and TRBJ2-1, with a tentative D call TRBD1 (6 bases). Trimming cost V 3 bases and J 6 bases, with 12 bases left between them. Germline CDR1 DFQATT, CDR2 SNEGSKA (reference sequence). This CDR3 has 13 residues. The CDR3 nucleotides are TGCAGTGCTAGCGGGACAATCGTCAATGAGCAGTTCTTC. It yields the protein CSASGTIVNEQFF.

This clonotype was seen at least ten times. V gene TRBV20-1 combines with J gene TRBJ2-1, with 11 bases that match TRBD2. The CDR3 runs 14 residues. From germline, CDR1 is DFQATT and CDR2 SNEGSKA (reference sequence). With 2 bases clipped from V and 7 bases from J, the junction kept 4 bases outside the gene matches. The CDR3 loop is CSARLAGGWNEQFF. CDR3 bases: TGCAGTGCTAGACTAGCGGGAGGTTGGAATGAGCAGTTCTTC.

The chain employs TRBV6-5 and TRBJ1-1; weak D call: TRBD1 (5 bases). Germline CDR1 reads MNHEY; CDR2 reads SVGAGI. The CDR3 length is 14 residues. Trimming shortened V by 7 bases and J by 1 base, and 13 bases separated the two germline ends. In DNA form, the CDR3 reads TGTGCCAGCACCTTTTTTGGGGCGAACACTGAAGCTTTCTTT. This codes for CASTFFGANTEAFF.

On this clonotype: This may arise from a read error, as a much more abundant clone is one base away. This sequence joins TRBV5-1 and TRBJ2-3, with TRBD2 matching over 10 bases. Germline values: CDR1 SGHRS, CDR2 YFSETQ. Losses at the gene ends were 0 bases for V and 2 bases for J; bases not matched to a gene: 3. The CDR3 runs to 16 residues. CDR3 in amino acids: CASSLAGTSDTDTQYF. Here the CDR3 DNA reads TGCGCCAGCAGCTTGGCCGGGACTAGCGACACAGATACGCAGTATTTT.